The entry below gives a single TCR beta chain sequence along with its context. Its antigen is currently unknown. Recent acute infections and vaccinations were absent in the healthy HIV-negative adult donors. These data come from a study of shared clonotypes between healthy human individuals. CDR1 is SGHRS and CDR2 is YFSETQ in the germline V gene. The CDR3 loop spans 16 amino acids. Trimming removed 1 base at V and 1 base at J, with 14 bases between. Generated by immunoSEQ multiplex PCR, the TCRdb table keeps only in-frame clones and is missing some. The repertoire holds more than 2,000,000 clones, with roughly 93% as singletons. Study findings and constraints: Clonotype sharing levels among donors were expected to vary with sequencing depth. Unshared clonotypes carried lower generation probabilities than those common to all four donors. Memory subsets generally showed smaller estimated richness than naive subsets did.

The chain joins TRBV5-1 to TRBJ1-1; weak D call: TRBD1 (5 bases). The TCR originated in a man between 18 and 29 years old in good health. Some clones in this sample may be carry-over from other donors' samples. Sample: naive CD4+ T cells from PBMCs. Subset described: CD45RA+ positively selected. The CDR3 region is CASSLFMGGTNTEAFF. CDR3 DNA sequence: TGCGCCAGCAGCTTGTTTATGGGCGGGACGAACACTGAAGCTTTCTTT.